Presented here are 25 T cell receptor beta chains from one specimen sequenced in a study of long-term antiretroviral therapy in people with HIV. They ran version v3.0 of the immunoSEQ assay at survey level. The data were produced by immunoSEQ multiplex PCR, yet TCRdb's version contains in-frame clones alone and is incomplete. The sample carries tens of thousands of clones, approximately 86% recorded once. The sequences come from unsorted PBMCs, collected 0.1 years before starting antiretroviral therapy. The receptors were gathered from a woman aged 45 to 65 with HIV.

This rearrangement joins TRBV5-5 to TRBJ1-4, with D possibly matching TRBD1 (6 bases). Trimming stripped 1 base from V and 4 bases from J, with 14 bases between. The CDR3 totals 16 residues. Germline CDR1 is SGHKS and CDR2 is YYEKEE (reference sequence). CDR3 nucleotide sequence: TGTGCCAGCAGCTTGAACCAGGGGCGCGGTAATGAAAAACTGTTTTTT. As protein: CASSLNQGRGNEKLFF.

The chain employs TRBV9 and TRBJ1-2; TRBD1 matches at 8 bases. CDR3 length: 18 residues. The V segment lost 0 bases and the J segment 3 bases; nucleotides outside the gene matches: 13. Germline lookup yields CDR1 SGDLS and CDR2 YYNGEE. CDR3 in DNA: TGTGCCAGCAGCGTAGGATCGGGCAGGGGGCGCATCGACTATGGCTACACCTTC. The encoded protein is CASSVGSGRGRIDYGYTF.

The chain employs TRBV20-1 and TRBJ1-4; D is unresolved. The germline V and J ends were trimmed by 7 bases and 5 bases, with 8 bases remaining between them. Germline CDR1 DFQATT, CDR2 SNEGSKA (reference sequence). There are 11 residues in the CDR3. This CDR3 is CSGNFNEKLFF. The CDR3 nucleotides are TGCAGTGGGAACTTCAATGAAAAACTGTTTTTT.

This clone came up once. The gene calls are TRBV5-1 and TRBJ1-2; 7 positions agree with TRBD1. V trimming: 1 base; J trimming: 3 bases; junction bases outside the gene matches: 6. The length of the CDR3 is 15 residues. Germline-derived CDR1 and CDR2 are SGHRS and YFSETQ. In nucleotides, the CDR3 is TGCGCCAGCAGCTTGAATAGGGGGCTGGACTATGGCTACACCTTC. Amino acid sequence: CASSLNRGLDYGYTF.

V gene TRBV6-5 combines with J gene TRBJ1-1; D gene uncertain. CDR1 is MNHEY, CDR2 SVGAGI, per germline. V lost 0 bases and J lost 2, with 4 bases in between. CDR3 size: 13 residues. CDR3 DNA: TGTGCCAGCAGTTACTCTATAAACACTGAAGCTTTCTTT. Amino acids: CASSYSINTEAFF.

The CDR3 sequence: CASSLGTGWYGYTF. The CDR3 coding sequence is TGTGCCAGTAGTCTTGGGACAGGGTGGTATGGCTACACCTTC. The chain is built from TRBV19 and TRBJ1-2; 9 bases are shared with TRBD1. CDR1 LNHDA and CDR2 SQIVND come from the germline V gene (reference sequence). This CDR3 is built from 14 residues. The V segment lost 5 bases and the J segment 5 bases; nucleotides outside the gene matches: 6.

This sequence joins TRBV29-1 and TRBJ2-3; 7 bases are shared with TRBD2. The CDR3 sequence is 16 residues long. J was trimmed by 2 bases and V by 3 bases; bases with no gene match: 11. Germline values: CDR1 SQVTM, CDR2 ANQGSEA. The CDR3 protein is CSVEALAAGSTDTQYF. CDR3 DNA sequence: TGCAGCGTTGAGGCCCTAGCGGCGGGTTCCACAGATACGCAGTATTTT.

The J gene is TRBJ2-2, the V gene TRBV5-1, with D possibly called TRBD1 or TRBD2 (5 bases each). V lost 0 bases to trimming and J lost 0 bases, with 9 bases between them. Germline CDR1 and CDR2: SGHRS and YFSETQ. The CDR3 covers 16 residues. DNA of the CDR3: TGCGCCAGCAGCTTGGCCCCGGGGCCGAACACCGGGGAGCTGTTTTTT. As protein: CASSLAPGPNTGELFF.

The CDR3 DNA sequence: TGTGCCAGCAGCATGGACAGGGTCGAGCAGTACTTC. As protein: CASSMDRVEQYF. The chain uses TRBV13 and TRBJ2-7; 8 bases match TRBD1. CDR3 size: 12 residues. The J segment lost 6 bases and the V segment lost 5 bases, leaving 3 bases of the junction unmatched. The germline gives CDR1 PRHDT, CDR2 FYEKMQ (reference sequence).

This rearrangement joins TRBV6-4 to TRBJ1-3, with D uncertain. The ends were cut back, 6 bases at V and 4 bases at J, with 10 bases in the middle. The CDR3 extends over 13 amino acids. CDR1 and CDR2 from the germline V gene are MRHNA and SNTAGT. CDR3 in amino acids: CASSPSEGNTIYF. The CDR3 nucleotides read TGTGCCAGCAGCCCGAGCGAAGGAAACACCATATATTTT.

This clone has a handful of counts. The rearrangement links TRBV5-5 to TRBJ1-5; D unresolved. V was pared by 3 bases and J by 1 base, with 14 bases between. Germline V CDR1 and CDR2: SGHKS, YYEKEE (reference sequence). The CDR3 has 16 amino acids. Here the CDR3 reads CASSWSVYGSNQPQHF. CDR3 DNA: TGTGCCAGCAGCTGGTCCGTGTATGGAAGCAATCAGCCCCAGCATTTT.

The chain joins TRBV7-9 to TRBJ2-2; tentative D call: TRBD2 (6 bases). Trimming took off 5 bases at V and 5 bases at J, with 12 bases between the two ends. The length of the CDR3 is 14 residues. CDR1 is SEHNR and CDR2 is FQNEAQ in the germline V gene (reference sequence). The CDR3 sequence: CASSRRGRTGELFF. The CDR3 DNA follows: TGTGCCAGCAGCCGACGGGGGAGGACCGGGGAGCTGTTTTTT. The variable domain in full, completed from reference TRBV7-9 and TRBJ2-2, reads DTGVSQNPRHKITKRGQNVTFRCDPISEHNRLYWYRQTLGQGPEFLTYFQNEAQLEKSRLLSDRFSAERPKGSFSTLEIQRTEQGDSAMYLCASSRRGRTGELFFGEGSRLTVL.

The chain uses TRBV19 and TRBJ1-2; 9 nucleotides match TRBD1. With V trimmed by 5 bases and J by 4 bases, 5 bases remained unmatched. This CDR3 has 14 residues. Germline V lookup: CDR1 LNHDA, CDR2 SQIVND (reference sequence). The CDR3: CASSGTGGSYGYTF. Written as DNA, the CDR3 is TGTGCCAGTAGTGGCACAGGGGGCAGCTATGGCTACACCTTC.

The chain joins TRBV9 to TRBJ2-1, with 11 bases fitting TRBD2. There are 15 residues in the CDR3. With 5 bases clipped from V and 10 bases from J, the junction kept 11 bases outside the gene matches. In germline, CDR1 is SGDLS, CDR2 YYNGEE. CDR3 in DNA: TGTGCCAGCAGTTCCGGGACTAGCGGAACACAGGAGCAGTTCTTC. Its translation: CASSSGTSGTQEQFF.

V usage is TRBV25-1 and J usage is TRBJ1-4, with D hard to call. V lost 6 bases and J 8 bases, leaving 10 bases between the germline ends. CDR1 MGHDK and CDR2 SYGVNS come from the germline V gene. This CDR3 is built from 12 residues. Written as DNA, the CDR3 is TGTGCCAGCAGCCTCCGGACCGAAAAACTGTTTTTT. Protein sequence: CASSLRTEKLFF.

The gene calls are TRBV5-1 and TRBJ2-3; 7 positions match TRBD1. The CDR3 spans 14 residues. Germline V gives CDR1 SGHRS, CDR2 YFSETQ. The J segment lost 3 bases and the V segment lost 4 bases, leaving 5 bases of the junction unmatched. The CDR3 spells CASSPTGSTDTQYF. The DNA of the CDR3 is TGCGCCAGCAGCCCGACAGGGTCGACAGATACGCAGTATTTT.

The chain recombines TRBV5-5 with TRBJ1-2; D is unresolved. This CDR3 has 17 amino acids. V lost 0 bases and J lost 1, with 16 bases in between. Germline CDR1 and CDR2: SGHKS and YYEKEE (reference sequence). The CDR3 is CASSLDNRAYDNYGYTF. The DNA of the CDR3 is TGTGCCAGCAGCTTGGATAACCGGGCCTATGATAACTATGGCTACACCTTC.

This chain connects TRBV15 to TRBJ1-1; D remains unclear. Germline loops: CDR1 LNHNV, CDR2 YYDKDF (reference sequence). The CDR3 extends over 15 amino acids. V gave up 0 bases and J gave up 4 bases, with 12 bases separating them. The CDR3: CATSRDVGSLTEAFF. CDR3 nucleotides: TGTGCCACCAGCAGAGATGTCGGCAGCCTCACTGAAGCTTTCTTT.

This CDR3 is CASSYGRGALTYEQYF. CDR3 coding DNA: TGTGCCAGCAGTTACGGTCGGGGGGCCTTAACCTACGAGCAGTACTTC. The chain combines TRBV6-5 with TRBJ2-7; D might be TRBD2 (7 bases). Trimming took 2 bases from V and 2 from J, leaving 16 bases between them. Germline lookup yields CDR1 MNHEY and CDR2 SVGAGI. There are 16 residues in the CDR3.

This chain links TRBV10-3 with TRBJ2-7; D is unclear. Germline-derived CDR1 and CDR2 are ENHRY and SYGVKD. This CDR3 contains 12 residues. Trimming took off 10 bases at V and 4 bases at J, with 14 bases between the two ends. CDR3 loop: CATRTEAYEQYF. The CDR3, as DNA: TGTGCCACGCGGACCGAGGCGTACGAGCAGTACTTC.

The V gene is TRBV2, the J gene TRBJ1-5; D unclear. This CDR3 is 13 amino acids long. The V and J ends lost 6 bases and 6 bases respectively, with 12 bases between them. From germline, CDR1 is SNHLY and CDR2 FYNNEI. DNA for the CDR3: TGTGCCAGCAGCCTAGATCTCTCTCAGCCCCAGCATTTT. Amino acid sequence: CASSLDLSQPQHF.

This clone was observed a few times. The chain joins TRBV7-6 to TRBJ1-6; D ambiguous. Between the trimmed V and J ends, which lost 1 base and 0 bases, there was a span of 7 bases. The CDR3 has 16 residues. The V gene's germline CDR1 is SGHVS and CDR2 FNYEAQ. The CDR3 DNA follows: TGTGCCAGCAGCTTAGTTGAGGGCTCCTATAATTCACCCCTCCACTTT. Translation: CASSLVEGSYNSPLHF.

The gene calls are TRBV27 and TRBJ2-7, with TRBD1 matching over 7 bases. This CDR3 contains 14 residues. V lost 2 bases, J lost 3 bases, and 4 bases stayed unmatched. The germline V gene encodes CDR1 MNHEY and CDR2 SMNVEV (reference sequence). The CDR3 nucleotides are TGTGCCAGCAGTTTAATGACAGGGCTCTACGAGCAGTACTTC. This codes for CASSLMTGLYEQYF.

This clone was counted a single time. Relative to the germline gene, one junction end is altered; a read error may explain this. V and J are TRBV7-7 and TRBJ1-1; D call uncertain. CDR3 length equals 14 residues. The germline V gene has CDR1 SSHAT and CDR2 FNYEAQ (reference sequence). CDR3 sequence reads: CASSFEAGDTEAFF. CDR3 nucleotide sequence: TGTGCTAGCAGCTTCGAGGCCGGGGACACTGAAGCTTTCTTT.

By proportion, this clone is medium-sized (0.01 to 0.1%). The V gene is TRBV6-5, the J gene TRBJ2-7, with a tentative D call TRBD1 (6 bases). The CDR3 covers 15 residues. The germline V gene has CDR1 MNHEY and CDR2 SVGAGI. Trimming took 0 bases from V and 3 from J, leaving 12 bases between them. CDR3 protein: CASSYSPQGGYEQYF. The CDR3 region has the DNA TGTGCCAGCAGTTACTCGCCACAGGGCGGCTACGAGCAGTACTTC.